The clone carrying this TCR beta chain has just a few counts. What it binds is unknown. This record comes from a study of blood T cells in healthy people across ages. Across the whole study: Template switching caught about one barcoded beta molecule for each two T cells.

There were healthy Caucasian individuals from Russia, aged roughly 6 to 100, serving as donors. With a J-beta primer mix and a sample-barcoded 5' primer, a second PCR ran about 7 to 12 cycles. TCRdb processed the 5' RACE reads anew with MiXCR; each CDR3 protein has one entry. This sample has around 1,900,000 distinct CDR3 sequences, with around 40% found just once. Study-wide results and caveats: Unsorted PBMC input precluded a conclusive naive versus antigen-experienced comparison. Estimates of total diversity, which came from one million sequenced T cells, were considered to be underestimates.

This CDR3 spans 14 amino acids. The germline V gene has CDR1 ENHRY and CDR2 SYGVKD. Between the trimmed V and J ends, which lost 2 bases and 8 bases, there was a span of 15 bases. The TCR originated in a human donor in good health. Sequencing input: blood. V and J are TRBV10-3 and TRBJ1-2, with a tentative D call TRBD1 (6 bases). CDR3 bases: TGTGCCATCAGTGAGCGAGCAGGGGAGTTAGGCTACACCTTC. It yields the protein CAISERAGELGYTF.